This T cell receptor beta chain was retrieved from a study of T cell responses to AZD1222 COVID-19 vaccine. About the research overall: Second doses were pooled across both intervals (about 4 or about 12 weeks). Broader study findings: Among AZD1222 vaccinees, only six were seropositive at baseline. Researchers report vaccine-associated CD4 TCRs spanning spike, with dominance at 160-218 and 743-854. Donors were largely white British and mainly female; clonal diversity was possibly underestimated.

Assay: immunoSEQ multiplex PCR; the TCRdb copy retains only in-frame clones and omits some. The sample yields about 110,000 clones, 88% seen once. With regard to this clone: Its antigen is unidentified.

This clonotype was obtained from an adult in good health. Sequenced material: peripheral blood, taken on day 0 of AZD1222 vaccination.

Here the CDR3 DNA reads TGTGCCTGGAGTGTACTAGGACAGGTGAATAATTCACCCCTCCACTTT. Translating gives CAWSVLGQVNNSPLHF. This chain uses TRBV30 with TRBJ1-6; 7 bases fit TRBD1. The CDR3 is made up of 16 amino acids. With V trimmed by 0 bases and J by 5 bases, 7 bases remained unmatched. The germline gives CDR1 GTSNPN, CDR2 SVGIG (reference sequence). Variable domain in full (rest from reference TRBV30 and TRBJ1-6): SQTIHQWPATLVQPVGSPLSLECTVEGTSNPNLYWYRQAAGRGLQLLFYSVGIGQISSEVPQNLSASRPQDRQFILSSKKLLLSDSGFYLCAWSVLGQVNNSPLHFGNGTRLTVT.